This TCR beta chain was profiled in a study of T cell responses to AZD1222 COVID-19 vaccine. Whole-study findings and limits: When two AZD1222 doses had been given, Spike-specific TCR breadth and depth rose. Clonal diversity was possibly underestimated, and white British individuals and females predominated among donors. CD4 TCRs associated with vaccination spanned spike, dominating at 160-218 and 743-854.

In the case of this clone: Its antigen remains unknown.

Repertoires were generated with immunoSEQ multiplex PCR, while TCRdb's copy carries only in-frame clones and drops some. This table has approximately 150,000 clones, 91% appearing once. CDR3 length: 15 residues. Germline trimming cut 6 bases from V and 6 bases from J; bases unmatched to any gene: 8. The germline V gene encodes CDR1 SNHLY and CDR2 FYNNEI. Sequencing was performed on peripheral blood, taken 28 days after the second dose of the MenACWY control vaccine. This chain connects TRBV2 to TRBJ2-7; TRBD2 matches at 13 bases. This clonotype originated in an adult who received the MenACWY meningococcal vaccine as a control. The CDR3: CASSPRTSGRSEQYF. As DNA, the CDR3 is TGTGCCAGCAGCCCCCGGACTAGCGGGAGAAGCGAGCAGTACTTC.